The next 24 T cell receptor beta chains were all read from a single sample in a study of a mutant IDH1 vaccine in newly diagnosed glioma (dated by TCRdb to the early 2020s). The sample's time point label, decoded: week 47, end of study. Each vaccine dose, consisting of 300 ug of a 20-mer mutant IDH1 peptide in Montanide, was administered subcutaneously with topical imiquimod. The antigens of these receptors remain unknown. Library creation used the immunoSEQ multiplex PCR assay. TCRdb limited this immuneACCESS table to in-frame rearrangements with V and J called. A share of clones is missing; checked studies link under half to unresolved V genes, and the rest is unexplained. Recorded for this sample are under 40,000 clones; about 80% of them occurred a single time. The ten largest clones add up to less than 30% of the sample. The sequences come from PBMCs, collected from a glioma patient whose treatment included an IDH1 peptide vaccine. The source is a man under 40 with glioma.

The CDR3 sequence: CASSMGQGGSYNEQFF. The CDR3 DNA follows: TGTGCCAGTAGTATGGGGCAGGGAGGCTCCTACAATGAGCAGTTCTTC. The chain joins TRBV19 to TRBJ2-1; weak D call: TRBD2 (6 bases). CDR1 is LNHDA and CDR2 is SQIVND in the germline V gene (reference sequence). The CDR3 spans 16 residues. V was cut by 3 bases and J by 0 bases, with 12 bases left in between. The full variable domain, with the rest looked up from reference TRBV19 and TRBJ2-1, is DGGITQSPKYLFRKEGQNVTLSCEQNLNHDAMYWYRQDPGQGLRLIYYSQIVNDFQKGDIAEGYSVSREKKESFPLTVTSAQKNPTAFYLCASSMGQGGSYNEQFFGPGTRLTVL.

This clone has more than one count but fewer than ten. J is TRBJ2-7 and V is TRBV18; D might be TRBD2 (5 bases). Germline V CDR1 and CDR2: KGHSH, LQKENI. Trimming left V 3 bases short and J 4 bases short, with 25 bases between. This CDR3 is 18 amino acids long. The CDR3 loop reads CASSPTPGFPPSPYEQYF. In nucleotides, the CDR3 is TGTGCCAGCTCACCCACACCGGGGTTCCCACCCTCACCGTACGAGCAGTACTTC. Looking up the rest from reference TRBV18 and TRBJ2-7 gives the full variable domain: NAGVMQNPRHLVRRRGQEARLRCSPMKGHSHVYWYRQLPEEGLKFMVYLQKENIIDESGMPKERFSAEFPKEGPSILRIQQVVRGDSAAYFCASSPTPGFPPSPYEQYFGPGTRLTVT.

CDR3 in DNA: TGTGCCAGCAGCTACACGACAAGACCTTATGGCTACACCTTC. As protein: CASSYTTRPYGYTF. The chain couples TRBV6-6 to TRBJ1-2; no clear D. Trimming removed 6 bases at V and 5 bases at J, with 16 bases between. CDR3 length: 14 residues. The germline gives CDR1 MNHNY, CDR2 SVGAGI (reference sequence).

This sequence joins TRBV14 and TRBJ1-2, with D perhaps matching TRBD1 (5 bases). CDR1 and CDR2 (germline): SGHDN, FVKESK. The CDR3 contains 17 residues. The V end was cut by 0 bases, the J end by 5 bases, with 19 bases between. The CDR3 sequence: CASSQDLVGEGAYGYTF. The CDR3 DNA reads TGTGCCAGCAGCCAAGATTTAGTTGGGGAAGGGGCATATGGCTACACCTTC.

This CDR3 is CAISEPRAGDTQYF. CDR3 bases: TGTGCCATCAGTGAGCCGCGGGCCGGAGATACGCAGTATTTT. The chain uses TRBV10-3 and TRBJ2-3; TRBD2 might be the D (5 bases). The CDR3 is made up of 14 amino acids. Trimming cost V 2 bases and J 5 bases, with 11 bases left between them. In germline, CDR1 is ENHRY, CDR2 SYGVKD.

The CDR3 region is CASSYHTSQGNEQFF. The CDR3 nucleotides are TGTGCCAGCAGTTATCACACGAGCCAGGGTAATGAGCAGTTCTTC. The chain couples TRBV6-6 to TRBJ2-1; D possibly corresponds to TRBD1 (5 bases). V was pared by 3 bases and J by 7 bases, with 16 bases between. Germline CDR1 reads MNHNY; CDR2 reads SVGAGI (reference sequence). The CDR3 contains 15 residues.

The chain couples TRBV19 to TRBJ1-1; no firm D call. Germline V gives CDR1 LNHDA, CDR2 SQIVND (reference sequence). This CDR3 comprises 14 residues. Trimming cost V 5 bases and J 5 bases, with 15 bases left between them. The CDR3: CASSAREVMTEAFF. The CDR3 DNA follows: TGTGCCAGTAGTGCCAGAGAAGTGATGACTGAAGCTTTCTTT.

The gene calls are TRBV11-2 and TRBJ2-6, with 8 bases identical to TRBD1. CDR1 is SGHAT and CDR2 is FQNNGV in the germline V gene. The length of the CDR3 is 19 residues. The ends lost 1 base at V and 0 bases at J; junction bases unmatched: 8. The CDR3 DNA reads TGTGCCAGCAGCTTAGCCCCCGGGACAGGACTCTCTGGGGCCAACGTCCTGACTTTC. It encodes CASSLAPGTGLSGANVLTF.

This chain links TRBV9 with TRBJ1-1, with 7 positions matching TRBD1. This CDR3 is 14 amino acids long. Trimming at V came to 4 bases and at J to 3 bases, leaving 6 bases not matched to a gene. Germline CDR1 and CDR2: SGDLS and YYNGEE. This chain's CDR3 is CASSLPQGDTEAFF. The CDR3, as DNA: TGTGCCAGCAGCCTACCTCAGGGGGACACTGAAGCTTTCTTT.

In its sample, this clone was seen a few times. This chain joins TRBV27 and TRBJ2-6; TRBD1 matches at 11 bases. The trim removed 4 bases at V and 2 bases at J, leaving 7 bases unmatched. Per the germline V gene, CDR1 is MNHEY and CDR2 is SMNVEV (reference sequence). This CDR3 has 18 residues. The CDR3 DNA follows: TGTGCCAGCAGTTCCCGGGACAGGGGGGAAACTGGGGCCAACGTCCTGACTTTC. This sequence encodes CASSSRDRGETGANVLTF.

The sample holds a few counts of this clone. This chain uses TRBV27 with TRBJ2-7, with 9 bases identical to TRBD1. J lost 3 bases, V lost 5 bases, and 2 bases had no gene match. The length of the CDR3 is 13 residues. Germline V lookup: CDR1 MNHEY, CDR2 SMNVEV (reference sequence). The CDR3 bases are TGTGCCAGCAGTCGGGACAGGGTCTACGAGCAGTACTTC. Protein product: CASSRDRVYEQYF.

J is TRBJ1-1 and V is TRBV29-1; no definite D call. Trimming left V 0 bases short and J 0 bases short, with 17 bases between. The CDR3 contains 17 residues. Looked up from germline, CDR1 is SQVTM and CDR2 is ANQGSEA. In nucleotides, the CDR3 is TGCAGCGTTGAAGATGGCGACCAACACATGATGAACACTGAAGCTTTCTTT. Protein: CSVEDGDQHMMNTEAFF.

The J gene is TRBJ2-7, the V gene TRBV19, with 7 bases identical to TRBD1. CDR1 LNHDA and CDR2 SQIVND come from the germline V gene (reference sequence). After removal of 3 bases from V and 4 bases from J, the junction contained 3 bases not matched to a gene. The CDR3 is made up of 13 amino acids. In DNA form, the CDR3 reads TGTGCCAGTAGTATCCTACAGGGGTACGAGCAGTACTTC. Translating gives CASSILQGYEQYF.

The rearrangement uses TRBV6-4 and TRBJ1-4, with TRBD1 as a possible D gene (5 bases). V was cut by 2 bases and J by 7 bases, with 20 bases left in between. The CDR3 is made up of 17 amino acids. Germline CDR1 MRHNA, CDR2 SNTAGT. The chain's CDR3 is CASSDSQDRGRGEKLFF. DNA of the CDR3: TGTGCCAGCAGTGACAGTCAGGATAGGGGTCGGGGTGAAAAACTGTTTTTT.

The rearrangement links TRBV27 to TRBJ1-1, with 7 bases that match TRBD1. The germline CDR1 and CDR2 sequences are MNHEY and SMNVEV (reference sequence). V lost 0 bases, J lost 1 base, and 2 bases stayed unmatched. The CDR3 runs 15 residues. DNA of the CDR3: TGTGCCAGCAGTTTATCGACAGGGAGGAACACTGAAGCTTTCTTT. It encodes CASSLSTGRNTEAFF.

The chain is built from TRBV2 and TRBJ1-5; 8 bases align to TRBD1. This CDR3 spans 15 amino acids. CDR1 and CDR2 from the germline V gene are SNHLY and FYNNEI. V lost 6 bases and J lost 10; bases outside the gene matches: 14. CDR3 amino acids: CASSVDRGRSYPQHF. CDR3 sequence (DNA): TGTGCCAGCAGCGTTGACAGGGGAAGGAGTTATCCCCAGCATTTT.

The chain uses TRBV5-1 and TRBJ2-5; no clear D. The CDR3 totals 13 residues. Looked up from germline, CDR1 is SGHRS and CDR2 is YFSETQ. V was pared by 0 bases and J by 4 bases, with 7 bases between. The CDR3: CASSLARRETQYF. The DNA for the CDR3 is TGCGCCAGCAGCTTGGCTCGGCGAGAGACCCAGTACTTC.

V and J are TRBV9 and TRBJ2-3; D might be TRBD2 (6 bases). Germline V lookup: CDR1 SGDLS, CDR2 YYNGEE. With 4 bases removed from V and 0 bases from J, the gap between germline ends came to 15 bases. The CDR3 spans 16 residues. CDR3 sequence reads: CASSPIAVASTDTQYF. The CDR3 DNA is TGTGCCAGCAGCCCCATAGCGGTTGCTAGCACAGATACGCAGTATTTT.

J is TRBJ1-2 and V is TRBV5-1; D gene uncertain. There are 16 residues in the CDR3. V was pared by 0 bases and J by 0 bases, with 12 bases between. Germline CDR1 SGHRS, CDR2 YFSETQ. The CDR3 reads CASSLGAELANYGYTF. The CDR3 coding sequence is TGCGCCAGCAGCTTGGGGGCAGAGCTTGCTAACTATGGCTACACCTTC. Using reference TRBV5-1 and TRBJ1-2 for the parts outside the CDR3, the full variable domain is KAGVTQTPRYLIKTRGQQVTLSCSPISGHRSVSWYQQTPGQGLQFLFEYFSETQRNKGNFPGRFSGRQFSNSRSEMNVSTLELGDSALYLCASSLGAELANYGYTFGSGTRLTVV.

This clone was seen once. This rearrangement joins TRBV18 to TRBJ1-1, with D unresolved. The CDR3 sequence is 16 residues long. Germline CDR1 KGHSH, CDR2 LQKENI. Trimming removed 6 bases from V and 0 bases from J, with 17 bases in between. The CDR3 region has the DNA TGTGCCAGCTCGTCCGGTCCGGGAGACATGAACACTGAAGCTTTCTTT. Translating gives CASSSGPGDMNTEAFF.

This chain uses TRBV28 with TRBJ1-1; the D gene is possibly TRBD1 (5 bases). CDR3 length: 12 amino acids. Trimming removed 2 bases from V and 8 bases from J, with 9 bases in between. CDR1 and CDR2 from the germline V gene are MDHEN and SYDVKM. The CDR3 reads CASSLRQLEAFF. The CDR3 DNA reads TGTGCCAGCAGTTTAAGACAGTTGGAAGCTTTCTTT. The variable domain in full, completed from reference TRBV28 and TRBJ1-1, reads DVKVTQSSRYLVKRTGEKVFLECVQDMDHENMFWYRQDPGLGLRLIYFSYDVKMKEKGDIPEGYSVSREKKERFSLILESASTNQTSMYLCASSLRQLEAFFGQGTRLTVV.

This sequence joins TRBV5-1 and TRBJ2-1; D gene unclear. Germline V CDR1 and CDR2: SGHRS, YFSETQ. Trimming removed 5 bases at V and 1 base at J, with 7 bases between. The CDR3 is made up of 13 amino acids. CDR3 DNA: TGCGCCAGCAGAATTCAGTCCTACAATGAGCAGTTCTTC. The encoded protein is CASRIQSYNEQFF. Full variable domain (outside the CDR3, taken from reference TRBV5-1 and TRBJ2-1): KAGVTQTPRYLIKTRGQQVTLSCSPISGHRSVSWYQQTPGQGLQFLFEYFSETQRNKGNFPGRFSGRQFSNSRSEMNVSTLELGDSALYLCASRIQSYNEQFFGPGTRLTVL.

V is TRBV30 and J is TRBJ2-7; 10 nucleotides agree with TRBD1. Germline V gene data show CDR1 as GTSNPN and CDR2 as SVGIG (reference sequence). J lost 2 bases, V lost 2 bases, and 3 bases had no gene match. The CDR3 spans 14 residues. CDR3 loop: CAWSPGTGAYEQYF. In DNA, the CDR3 is TGTGCCTGGAGTCCCGGGACAGGGGCCTACGAGCAGTACTTC.

This clone was observed a handful of times. The chain recombines TRBV28 with TRBJ1-5; unclear D gene. The germline CDR1 and CDR2 sequences are MDHEN and SYDVKM. V was cut by 8 bases and J by 4 bases, with 15 bases left in between. The CDR3 has 14 amino acids. The CDR3 region has the DNA TGTGCCAGCGACTCGAGCCAGTTAAATCAGCCCCAGCATTTT. It encodes CASDSSQLNQPQHF.